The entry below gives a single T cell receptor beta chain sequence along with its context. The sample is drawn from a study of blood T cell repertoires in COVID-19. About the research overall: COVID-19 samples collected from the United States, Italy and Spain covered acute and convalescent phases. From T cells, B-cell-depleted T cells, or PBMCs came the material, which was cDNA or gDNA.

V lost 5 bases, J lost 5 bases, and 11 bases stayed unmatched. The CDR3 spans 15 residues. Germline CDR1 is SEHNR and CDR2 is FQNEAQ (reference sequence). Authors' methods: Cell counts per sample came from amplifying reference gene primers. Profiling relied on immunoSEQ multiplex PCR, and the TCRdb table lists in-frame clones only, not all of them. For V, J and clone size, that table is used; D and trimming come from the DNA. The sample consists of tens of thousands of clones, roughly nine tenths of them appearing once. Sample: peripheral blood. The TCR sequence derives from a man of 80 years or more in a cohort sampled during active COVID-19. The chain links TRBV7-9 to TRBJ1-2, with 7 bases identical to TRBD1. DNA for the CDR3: TGTGCCAGCAGCCCGGGACACCAGGGGGTATATGGCTACACCTTC. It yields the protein CASSPGHQGVYGYTF. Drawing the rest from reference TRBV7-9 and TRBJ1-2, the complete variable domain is DTGVSQNPRHKITKRGQNVTFRCDPISEHNRLYWYRQTLGQGPEFLTYFQNEAQLEKSRLLSDRFSAERPKGSFSTLEIQRTEQGDSAMYLCASSPGHQGVYGYTFGSGTRLTVV.